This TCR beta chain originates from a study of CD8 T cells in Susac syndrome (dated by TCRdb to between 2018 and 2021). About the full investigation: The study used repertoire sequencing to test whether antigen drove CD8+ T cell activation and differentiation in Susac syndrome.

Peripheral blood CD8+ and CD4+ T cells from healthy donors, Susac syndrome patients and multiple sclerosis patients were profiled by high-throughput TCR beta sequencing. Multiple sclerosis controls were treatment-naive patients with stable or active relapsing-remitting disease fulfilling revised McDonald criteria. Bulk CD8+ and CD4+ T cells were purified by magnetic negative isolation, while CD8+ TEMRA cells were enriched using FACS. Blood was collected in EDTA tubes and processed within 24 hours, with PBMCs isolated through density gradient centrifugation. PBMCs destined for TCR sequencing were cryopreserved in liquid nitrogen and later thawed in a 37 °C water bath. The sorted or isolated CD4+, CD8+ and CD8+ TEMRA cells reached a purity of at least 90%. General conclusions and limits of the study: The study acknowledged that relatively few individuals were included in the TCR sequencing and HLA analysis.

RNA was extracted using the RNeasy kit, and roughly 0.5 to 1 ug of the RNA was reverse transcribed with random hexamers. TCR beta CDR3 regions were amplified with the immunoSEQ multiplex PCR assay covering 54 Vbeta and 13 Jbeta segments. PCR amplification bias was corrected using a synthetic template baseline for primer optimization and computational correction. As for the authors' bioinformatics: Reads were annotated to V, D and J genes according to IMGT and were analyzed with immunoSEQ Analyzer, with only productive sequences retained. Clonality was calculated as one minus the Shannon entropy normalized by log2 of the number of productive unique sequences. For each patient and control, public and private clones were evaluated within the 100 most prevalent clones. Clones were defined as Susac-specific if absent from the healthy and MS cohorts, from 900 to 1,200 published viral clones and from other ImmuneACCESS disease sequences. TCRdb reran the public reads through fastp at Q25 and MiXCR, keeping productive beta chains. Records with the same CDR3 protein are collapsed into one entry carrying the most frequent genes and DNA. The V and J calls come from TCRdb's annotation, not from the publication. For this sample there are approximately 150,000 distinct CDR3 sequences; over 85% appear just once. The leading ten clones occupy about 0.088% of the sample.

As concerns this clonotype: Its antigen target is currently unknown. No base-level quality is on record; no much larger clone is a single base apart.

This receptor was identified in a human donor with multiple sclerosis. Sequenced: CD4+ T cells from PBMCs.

The DNA sequence reads TGTGCCAGCAACCGAACAGGGGCAGATACGCAGTATTTT. This gives the protein CASNRTGADTQYF. Recombination linked TRBV13 to TRBJ2-3, and TRBD1 matches 7 of the central bases. V loses 7 bases at its end and J loses 4 bases; junction bases beyond the gene matches: 5. The CDR3 spans 13 residues, from the cysteine through the phenylalanine. Only the CDR3 DNA is retained, 39 bases long and in frame from the first base. CDR1 PRHDT and CDR2 FYEKMQ were looked up in the germline V gene (reference sequence). Outside the CDR3, residues come from the reference TRBV13 and TRBJ2-3 proteins, so the full variable domain is: AAGVIQSPRHLIKEKRETATLKCYPIPRHDTVYWYQQGPGQDPQFLISFYEKMQSDKGSIPDRFSAQQFSDYHSELNMSSLELGDSALYFCASNRTGADTQYFGPGTRLTVL.